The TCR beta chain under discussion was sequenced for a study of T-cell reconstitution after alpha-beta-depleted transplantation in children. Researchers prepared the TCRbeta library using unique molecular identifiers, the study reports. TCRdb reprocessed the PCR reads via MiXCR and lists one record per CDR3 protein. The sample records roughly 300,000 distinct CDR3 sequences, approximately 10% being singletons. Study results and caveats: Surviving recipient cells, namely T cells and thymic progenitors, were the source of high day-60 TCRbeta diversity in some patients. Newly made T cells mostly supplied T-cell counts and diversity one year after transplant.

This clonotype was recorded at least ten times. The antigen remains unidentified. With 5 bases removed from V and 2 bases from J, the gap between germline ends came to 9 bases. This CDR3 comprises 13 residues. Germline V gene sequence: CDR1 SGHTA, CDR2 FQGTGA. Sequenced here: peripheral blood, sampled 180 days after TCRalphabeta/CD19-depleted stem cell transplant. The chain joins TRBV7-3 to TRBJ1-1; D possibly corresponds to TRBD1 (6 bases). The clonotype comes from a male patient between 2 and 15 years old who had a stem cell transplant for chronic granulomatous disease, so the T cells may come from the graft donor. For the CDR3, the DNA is TGTGCCAGCAGCAGACAGGCCAACACTGAAGCTTTCTTT. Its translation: CASSRQANTEAFF.